Following are 11 T cell receptor beta chains from one sample sequenced in a study of T cells in tuberculosis. Produced via immunoSEQ multiplex PCR; TCRdb's table is partial and in-frame only. This sample has about 50,000 clones, with over 90% found just once. The time point denotes: new active TB diagnosis, blood taken before or within 7 days of starting treatment. The source material was PBMCs, sampled at tuberculosis diagnosis. The source is an adult with tuberculosis.

The rearrangement joins TRBV5-1 to TRBJ2-1; tentative D call: TRBD2 (7 bases). CDR3 length: 15 amino acids. Germline lookup yields CDR1 SGHRS and CDR2 YFSETQ. Deletions cut 5 bases from V and 1 base from J, with 13 bases between. The CDR3 sequence is CASSGGGWSYNEQFF. For the CDR3, the DNA is TGCGCCAGCAGTGGCGGGGGCTGGTCCTACAATGAGCAGTTCTTC.

The chain joins TRBV7-2 to TRBJ2-2; no firm D call. This CDR3 spans 16 amino acids. Trimming left V 7 bases short and J 5 bases short, with 20 bases between. Germline loops: CDR1 SGHTA, CDR2 FQGNSA. CDR3 protein: CASNPRFGGSTGELFF. CDR3 DNA: TGTGCCAGCAATCCGCGGTTCGGCGGTTCTACCGGGGAGCTGTTTTTT.

The J gene is TRBJ2-1, the V gene TRBV11-2, with 7 positions matching TRBD1. This CDR3 has 15 residues. J was trimmed by 6 bases and V by 1 base; bases with no gene match: 6. Germline CDR1 reads SGHAT; CDR2 reads FQNNGV. This CDR3 reads CASSLVGQARNEQFF. CDR3 DNA sequence: TGTGCCAGCAGCTTAGTAGGACAGGCACGCAATGAGCAGTTCTTC.

The rearrangement joins TRBV5-1 to TRBJ2-5; D unresolved. CDR1 is SGHRS and CDR2 is YFSETQ in the germline V gene. Trimming took off 6 bases at V and 1 base at J, with 13 bases between the two ends. This CDR3 has 14 residues. CDR3 in amino acids: CASKTREAQETQYF. The CDR3, as DNA: TGCGCCAGCAAGACCCGAGAGGCCCAAGAGACCCAGTACTTC.

V gene TRBV29-1 combines with J gene TRBJ1-5; D is unresolved. This CDR3 spans 13 amino acids. V was shortened by 5 bases and J by 0 bases, with 8 bases between the two germline ends. The germline gives CDR1 SQVTM, CDR2 ANQGSEA. CDR3 DNA: TGCAGCGTTAGTCCCGGTAGCAATCAGCCCCAGCATTTT. Translated: CSVSPGSNQPQHF.

The CDR3 nucleotides read TGCGCCAGCAGCCAGCCCTTAACTAGCCGCCACGAGCAGTACTTC. As protein: CASSQPLTSRHEQYF. V and J are TRBV4-1 and TRBJ2-7, with TRBD2 as a possible D gene (6 bases). The germline V and J ends were trimmed by 3 bases and 5 bases, with 17 bases remaining between them. Germline CDR1 MGHRA, CDR2 YSYEKL. This CDR3 contains 15 residues.

The J gene is TRBJ2-2, the V gene TRBV6-5, with 9 nucleotides matching TRBD1. The CDR3 covers 15 residues. Per germline, CDR1 MNHEY and CDR2 SVGAGI. V shed 4 bases, J shed 6 bases, and the junction held 6 bases outside the gene matches. For the CDR3, the DNA is TGTGCCAGCAGTTCCCCGGGACAGGGAGCCGGGGAGCTGTTTTTT. Encoded protein: CASSSPGQGAGELFF.

This CDR3 is CASSSVAGGVIEQYF. As DNA, the CDR3 is TGCGCCAGCAGCTCGGTAGCGGGAGGTGTTATCGAGCAGTACTTC. The genes are TRBV5-1 and TRBJ2-7, with 10 bases fitting TRBD2. Germline CDR1 is SGHRS and CDR2 is YFSETQ. The CDR3 covers 15 residues. The V segment lost 3 bases and the J segment 6 bases; nucleotides outside the gene matches: 9.

The V gene is TRBV30, the J gene TRBJ2-1; the match to TRBD2 covers 10 bases. Germline V CDR1 and CDR2: GTSNPN, SVGIG (reference sequence). Trimming removed 3 bases from V and 8 bases from J; junction bases left unmatched: 16. This CDR3 contains 17 residues. The CDR3 loop reads CAWSPRRLAGEYDEQFF. The CDR3 region has the DNA TGTGCCTGGAGCCCCCGGAGGCTAGCGGGAGAGTACGATGAGCAGTTCTTC. Based on the CDR3 plus reference TRBV30 and TRBJ2-1, the full variable domain is SQTIHQWPATLVQPVGSPLSLECTVEGTSNPNLYWYRQAAGRGLQLLFYSVGIGQISSEVPQNLSASRPQDRQFILSSKKLLLSDSGFYLCAWSPRRLAGEYDEQFFGPGTRLTVL.

V gene TRBV11-2 combines with J gene TRBJ2-3; 8 positions match TRBD1. Germline V gives CDR1 SGHAT, CDR2 FQNNGV. With V trimmed by 6 bases and J by 1 base, 6 bases remained unmatched. The CDR3 length is 15 residues. CDR3 region: CASRITGGRTDTQYF. Here the CDR3 DNA reads TGTGCCAGCAGAATTACAGGGGGTCGCACAGATACGCAGTATTTT.

The J gene is TRBJ2-5, the V gene TRBV5-1; the D gene is possibly TRBD1 (6 bases). Germline V gives CDR1 SGHRS, CDR2 YFSETQ. CDR3 length: 13 amino acids. Trimming left V 2 bases short and J 5 bases short, with 10 bases between. CDR3 protein: CASSLQGVETQYF. The CDR3, as DNA: TGCGCCAGCAGCTTACAGGGTGTGGAGACCCAGTACTTC.